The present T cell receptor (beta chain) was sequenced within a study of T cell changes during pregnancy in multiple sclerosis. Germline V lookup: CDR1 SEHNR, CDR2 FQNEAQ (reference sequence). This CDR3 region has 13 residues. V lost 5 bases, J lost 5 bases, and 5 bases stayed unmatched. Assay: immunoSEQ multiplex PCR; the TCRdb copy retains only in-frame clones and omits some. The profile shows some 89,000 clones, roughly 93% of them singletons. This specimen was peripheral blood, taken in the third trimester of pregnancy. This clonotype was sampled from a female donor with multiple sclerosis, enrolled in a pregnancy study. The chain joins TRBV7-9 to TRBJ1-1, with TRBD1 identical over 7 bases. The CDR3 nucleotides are TGTGCCAGCAGCGCCAACAGGGGAACTGAAGCTTTCTTT. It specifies CASSANRGTEAFF.